This TCR beta chain was profiled in a study of beta chain features in type 1 diabetes. Study results and caveats: Type 1 diabetes patients had TCRB CDR3s that were shorter (moderately but significantly so) in all four CD4+ subsets. Type 1 diabetes patients had fewer VDJ junction insertions and more deletions.

Of the isolated RNA, all was reverse transcribed, and so the sequenced material was expressed TCRB transcripts. The protocol was immunoSEQ multiplex PCR, while the TCRdb copy is restricted to in-frame clones and leaves out a portion. The table lists some 270,000 clones, roughly a tenth of them singletons. A sort by CD45RO/CCR7/CD25/CD127/CD95/CD27 yielded CD4+ naive, central memory, regulatory and stem cell-like memory cells. This clone was seen a handful of times. Its antigen remains unidentified. Material: naive CD4+ T cells from blood. The receptor comes from a man under 40 with type 1 diabetes.

CDR3 coding DNA: TGTGCCAGAACTCGGACACTTAGCAATCAGCCCCAGCATTTT. Translating it yields CARTRTLSNQPQHF. The chain has TRBV19 and TRBJ1-5; D is perhaps TRBD1 (5 bases). CDR3 length: 14 residues. V was clipped by 9 bases and J by 0 bases, with 12 bases between them. Germline assignment: CDR1 LNHDA and CDR2 SQIVND (reference sequence). Supplemented by reference TRBV19 and TRBJ1-5, the full variable domain reads DGGITQSPKYLFRKEGQNVTLSCEQNLNHDAMYWYRQDPGQGLRLIYYSQIVNDFQKGDIAEGYSVSREKKESFPLTVTSAQKNPTAFYLCARTRTLSNQPQHFGDGTRLSIL.